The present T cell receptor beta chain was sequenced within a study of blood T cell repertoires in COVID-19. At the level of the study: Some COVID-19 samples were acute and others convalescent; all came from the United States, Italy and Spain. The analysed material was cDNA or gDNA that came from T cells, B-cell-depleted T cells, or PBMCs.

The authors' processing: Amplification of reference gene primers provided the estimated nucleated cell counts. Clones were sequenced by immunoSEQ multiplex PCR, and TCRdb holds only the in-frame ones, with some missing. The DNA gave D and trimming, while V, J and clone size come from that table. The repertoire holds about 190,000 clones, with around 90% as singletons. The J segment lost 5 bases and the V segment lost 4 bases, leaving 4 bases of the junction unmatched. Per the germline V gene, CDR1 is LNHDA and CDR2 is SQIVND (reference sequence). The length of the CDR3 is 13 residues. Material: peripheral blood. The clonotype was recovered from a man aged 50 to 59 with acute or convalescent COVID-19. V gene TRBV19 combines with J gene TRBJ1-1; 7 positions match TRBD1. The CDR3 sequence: CASSTRTGTEAFF. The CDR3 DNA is TGTGCCAGTAGTACCCGGACAGGTACTGAAGCTTTCTTT.